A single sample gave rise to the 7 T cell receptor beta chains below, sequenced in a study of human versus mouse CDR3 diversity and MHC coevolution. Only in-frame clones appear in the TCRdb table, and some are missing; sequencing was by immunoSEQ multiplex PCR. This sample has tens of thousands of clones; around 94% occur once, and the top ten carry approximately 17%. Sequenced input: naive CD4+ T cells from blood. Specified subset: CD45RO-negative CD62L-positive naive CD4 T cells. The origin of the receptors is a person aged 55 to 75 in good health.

The CDR3 DNA reads TGTGCCAGCAGCGTAGTGGCTAGCGCTAGCACAGATACGCAGTATTTT. It yields the protein CASSVVASASTDTQYF. This chain links TRBV9 with TRBJ2-3, with D possibly matching TRBD2 (6 bases). The CDR3 is 16 residues long. V lost 0 bases, J lost 0 bases, and 11 bases lay in between. Germline CDR1 SGDLS, CDR2 YYNGEE.

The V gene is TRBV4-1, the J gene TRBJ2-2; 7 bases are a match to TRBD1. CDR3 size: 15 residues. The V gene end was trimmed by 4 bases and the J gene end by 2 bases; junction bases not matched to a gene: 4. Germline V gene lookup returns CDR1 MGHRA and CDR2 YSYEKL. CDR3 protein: CASSPNRGNTGELFF. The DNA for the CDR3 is TGCGCCAGCAGCCCCAACAGGGGAAACACCGGGGAGCTGTTTTTT.

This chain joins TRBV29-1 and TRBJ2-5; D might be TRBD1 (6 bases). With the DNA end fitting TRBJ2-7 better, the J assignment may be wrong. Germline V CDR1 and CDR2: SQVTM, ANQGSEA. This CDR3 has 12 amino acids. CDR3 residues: CSGRTDGYEQYF. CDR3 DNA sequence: TGCAGCGGGCGGACAGATGGCTACGAGCAGTACTTC.

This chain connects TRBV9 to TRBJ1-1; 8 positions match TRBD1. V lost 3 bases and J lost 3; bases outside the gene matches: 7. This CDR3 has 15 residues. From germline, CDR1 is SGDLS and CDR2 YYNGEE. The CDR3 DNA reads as TGTGCCAGCAGCGGCGGACAGGGAGGGGACACTGAAGCTTTCTTT. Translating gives CASSGGQGGDTEAFF. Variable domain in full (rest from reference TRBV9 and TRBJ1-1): DSGVTQTPKHLITATGQRVTLRCSPRSGDLSVYWYQQSLDQGLQFLIQYYNGEERAKGNILERFSAQQFPDLHSELNLSSLELGDSALYFCASSGGQGGDTEAFFGQGTRLTVV.

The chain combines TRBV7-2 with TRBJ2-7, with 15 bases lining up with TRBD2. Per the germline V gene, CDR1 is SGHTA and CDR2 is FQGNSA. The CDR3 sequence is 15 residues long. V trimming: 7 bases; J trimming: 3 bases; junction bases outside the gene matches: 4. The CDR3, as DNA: TGTGCCAGCACGACGGGACTAGCGGGAGGCTACGAGCAGTACTTC. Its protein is CASTTGLAGGYEQYF.

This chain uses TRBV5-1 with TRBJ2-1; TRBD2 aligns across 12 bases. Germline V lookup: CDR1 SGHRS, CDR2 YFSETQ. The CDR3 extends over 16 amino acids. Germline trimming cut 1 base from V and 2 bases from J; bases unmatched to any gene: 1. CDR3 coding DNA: TGCGCCAGCAGCTTGACTAGCGGGGGGACCTACAATGAGCAGTTCTTC. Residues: CASSLTSGGTYNEQFF. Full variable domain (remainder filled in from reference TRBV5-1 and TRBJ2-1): KAGVTQTPRYLIKTRGQQVTLSCSPISGHRSVSWYQQTPGQGLQFLFEYFSETQRNKGNFPGRFSGRQFSNSRSEMNVSTLELGDSALYLCASSLTSGGTYNEQFFGPGTRLTVL.

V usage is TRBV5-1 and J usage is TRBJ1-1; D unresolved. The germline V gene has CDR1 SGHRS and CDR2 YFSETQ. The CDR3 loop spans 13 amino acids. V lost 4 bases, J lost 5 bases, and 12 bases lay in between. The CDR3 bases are TGCGCCAGCAGCCCCCGGGGTGTAACTGAAGCTTTCTTT. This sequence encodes CASSPRGVTEAFF.